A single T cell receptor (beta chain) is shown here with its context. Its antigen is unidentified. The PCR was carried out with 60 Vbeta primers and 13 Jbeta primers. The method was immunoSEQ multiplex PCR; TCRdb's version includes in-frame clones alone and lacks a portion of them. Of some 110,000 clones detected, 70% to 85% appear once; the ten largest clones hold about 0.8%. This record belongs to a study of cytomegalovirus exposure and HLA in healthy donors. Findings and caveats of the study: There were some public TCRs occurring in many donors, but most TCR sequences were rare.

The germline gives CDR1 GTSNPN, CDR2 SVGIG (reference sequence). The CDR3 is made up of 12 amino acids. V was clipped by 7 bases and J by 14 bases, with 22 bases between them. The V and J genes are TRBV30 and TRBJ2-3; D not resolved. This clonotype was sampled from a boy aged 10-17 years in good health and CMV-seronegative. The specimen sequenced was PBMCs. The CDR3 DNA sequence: TGTGCCTCCTCCTTGTGGTCCTCTTCCAGGTATTTT. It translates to CASSLWSSSRYF.